Sequencing of this T cell receptor (beta chain) was carried out in a study of identical twins. Regarding the study as a whole: Abundant beta clonotypes from cord blood bore fewer insertions; memory repertoires lacked this pattern. Conclusions relied on cross-sectional statistical analysis, not following the same donors.

The V gene's germline CDR1 is SEHNR and CDR2 FQNEAQ (reference sequence). The CDR3 length is 14 residues. The V end was cut by 2 bases, the J end by 8 bases, with 12 bases between. Only healthy Caucasians were included as donors. This clonotype has a handful of counts. Its specificity is unknown. A universal primer site arose from template switching, and cDNA bore unique molecular identifiers. TCRdb fed the 5' RACE reads into MiXCR, producing one record per CDR3 protein. Of 700,000 or so distinct CDR3 sequences listed, 8% to 9% are singletons. The same data also went into a second study, on yellow fever vaccine responses in identical twins.

Sequencing input: PBMCs. The TCR originated in a woman aged 18-29 years in good health. The J gene is TRBJ2-2, the V gene TRBV7-9, with D unclear. The CDR3: CASSLPEPVGELFF. DNA of the CDR3: TGTGCCAGCAGCTTACCGGAGCCGGTTGGGGAGCTGTTTTTT. The full variable domain, completed using reference TRBV7-9 and TRBJ2-2, is DTGVSQNPRHKITKRGQNVTFRCDPISEHNRLYWYRQTLGQGPEFLTYFQNEAQLEKSRLLSDRFSAERPKGSFSTLEIQRTEQGDSAMYLCASSLPEPVGELFFGEGSRLTVL.